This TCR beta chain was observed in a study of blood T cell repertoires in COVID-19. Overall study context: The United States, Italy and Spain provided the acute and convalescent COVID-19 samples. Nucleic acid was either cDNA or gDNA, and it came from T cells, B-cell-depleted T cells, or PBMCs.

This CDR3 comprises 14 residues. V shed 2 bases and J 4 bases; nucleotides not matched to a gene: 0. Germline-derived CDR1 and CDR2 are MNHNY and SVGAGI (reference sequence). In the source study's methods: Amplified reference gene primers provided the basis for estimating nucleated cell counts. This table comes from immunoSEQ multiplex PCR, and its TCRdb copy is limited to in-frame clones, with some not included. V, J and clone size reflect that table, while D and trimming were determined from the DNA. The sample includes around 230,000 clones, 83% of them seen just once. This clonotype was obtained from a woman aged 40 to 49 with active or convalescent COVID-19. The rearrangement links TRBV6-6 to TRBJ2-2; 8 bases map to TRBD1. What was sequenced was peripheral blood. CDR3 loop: CASSYDRGTGELFF. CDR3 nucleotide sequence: TGTGCCAGCAGTTACGACAGGGGCACCGGGGAGCTGTTTTTT.